This record looks at one T cell receptor (beta chain) sequence and its context. This clone's antigen is unknown. Base qualities are missing; no much larger clone stands one base away. This record comes from a study of blood T cell repertoires in COVID-19 (dated by TCRdb to 2019 to 2021). With regard to the full study: Samples from collaborators originated in the United States, Italy and Spain and spanned both the acute and convalescent phases of COVID-19. Samples came from the ongoing ImmuneRACE study (first 160 participants) plus 1,254 subjects from 6 global collaborators. The repertoires were released in a freely available public database intended as a resource for research on the immune response to SARS-CoV-2. Deeply sampled blood TCRbeta repertoires from subjects exposed to, actively infected with, or recovered from COVID-19 were included in the dataset. The material from the prospective study consisted of cDNA or gDNA derived from T cells, B-cell-depleted T cells, or PBMCs. A de-identified subject ID, COVID-19 status, age in years and sex were almost always included in the sample metadata. Where available, HLA class I and class II types were taken from metadata supplied by the sample provider and were not determined by assay-based typing.

TCRbeta CDR3 regions were amplified from genomic DNA by means of the immunoSEQ Assay, a bias-controlled multiplex PCR. As for the authors' bioinformatics: The number of nucleated cells in each sample was estimated from the amplification of reference gene primers within the assay. Sequence reads were collapsed and filtered to measure the absolute abundance of every unique TCRbeta CDR3 rearrangement. For each sample, productive Simpson clonality was calculated by taking the square root of Simpson's diversity index across productive rearrangements. The source is immuneACCESS, and TCRdb retained only in-frame sequences with V and J called. Part of the clones is not carried over; for the studies checked, unresolved V genes explain less than half of this, and the remainder is unexplained. D and trimming come from the DNA, and the V and J calls and clone size come from that table. The sample table shows fewer than 250,000 clones, and about nine tenths are seen once. Less than 0.9% of the sample is in the top ten clones.

What the study reported, not specific to this receptor: How much clinical and demographic metadata was included differed by source and by participant, and the metadata was provided uncurated.

Participants in the prospective study were enrolled through a virtual design, were aged about 18 to 90 years, and lived in 24 United States geographic areas. To assign participants to cohorts, the prospective study relied on clinical history that participants themselves reported in a screening survey and a study questionnaire. Exposed participants had been in contact with someone with a PCR-confirmed or clinician-diagnosed COVID-19 case within 2 weeks of study entry. Mobile phlebotomists in the prospective study collected whole blood, serum and a nasopharyngeal or oropharyngeal swab from every participant. Additional blood draws and questionnaires over an approximately two-month period could optionally be provided by prospective study participants. Blood samples from the prospective study were shipped frozen or at room temperature prior to DNA extraction. The germline V gene specifies ENHRY as CDR1 and SYGVKD as CDR2. The CDR3 covers 15 residues, taking in both the cysteine and the phenylalanine. Only the CDR3 DNA is retained, 45 bases long and in frame from the first base. V and J lose 5 bases and 0 bases, and a span of 13 bases separates them.

The sequencing sample was made of PBMCs or T cells enriched from blood (not recorded which). The V and J genes are TRBV10-3 and TRBJ2-5; matching of 6 bases hints at TRBD2 as the D gene. This TCR was recovered from a man aged 45 to 65 who had been exposed to COVID-19. The DNA is TGTGCCATCAGTTCCCGGCGGGGCAACCAAGAGACCCAGTACTTC. Translated, it gives CAISSRRGNQETQYF.